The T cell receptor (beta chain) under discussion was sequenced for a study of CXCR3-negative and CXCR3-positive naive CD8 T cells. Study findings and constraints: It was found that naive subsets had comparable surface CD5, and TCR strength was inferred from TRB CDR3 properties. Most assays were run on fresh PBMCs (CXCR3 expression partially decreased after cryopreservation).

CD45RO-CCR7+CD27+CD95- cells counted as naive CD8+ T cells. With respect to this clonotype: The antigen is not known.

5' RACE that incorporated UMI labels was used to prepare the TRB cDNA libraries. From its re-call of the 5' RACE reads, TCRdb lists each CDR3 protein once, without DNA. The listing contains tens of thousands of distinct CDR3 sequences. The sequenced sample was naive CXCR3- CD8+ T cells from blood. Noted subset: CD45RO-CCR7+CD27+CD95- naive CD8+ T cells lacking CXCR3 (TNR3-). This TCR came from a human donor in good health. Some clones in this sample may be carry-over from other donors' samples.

The CDR3: CASSQAGLAGGTDTQYF. The chain couples TRBV4-1 to TRBJ2-3; the TCRdb call, TRBD2, lacks DNA for checking. Germline V lookup: CDR1 MGHRA, CDR2 YSYEKL. The CDR3 is 17 residues long.